This TCR beta chain stems from a study of CD8 T cells in ankylosing spondylitis (dated by TCRdb to the late 2010s). Concerning the study at large: The study profiled T cell receptor beta repertoires in healthy donors and ankylosing spondylitis patients to find disease-linked TCR variants. The full study cohort was made up of 20 to 25 ankylosing spondylitis patients and about a hundred healthy donors. Peripheral blood samples were taken, and synovial fluid was additionally collected from ankylosing spondylitis patients. Study-wide conclusions, independent of this receptor: The disease-linked clones were reported to be significantly enriched in matched synovial fluid samples from ankylosing spondylitis patients. A TCR beta motif of eight highly homologous amino acid variants appeared characteristic of blood from ankylosing spondylitis patients. A CD8+ phenotype was shown by the disease-linked clones, which were found at relatively low frequencies in peripheral blood. Some motif variants had previously been reported in the synovial fluid and blood of reactive arthritis patients, which suggests shared mechanisms of disease initiation.

This clonotype came up a few times. It lacks a known antigen. No clone much larger than this one lies a single base away; base qualities are absent. Sequencer: Illumina HiSeq 2500. Quantitative 5'-RACE with molecular barcodes was the method used to prepare the TCR beta libraries. Per the authors' processing: Disease-linked TCR variants were identified with a new computational method built on a probabilistic model of VDJ rearrangement. Using fastp at Q25 and MiXCR, TCRdb reprocessed the public reads and kept productive beta chains. CDR3 protein duplicates are merged, each entry listing the most common genes and DNA. TCRdb assigned the V and J calls; the authors' analysis was not used. The sample has about 320,000 distinct CDR3 sequences on record, roughly 10% of them singletons. 8% to 9.5% of the sample rests with the top ten. Trimming takes 3 bases off V and 7 bases off J; junction bases not matched to a gene: 7. CDR3 length: 15 amino acids, cysteine to phenylalanine. Only the CDR3 portion is preserved as DNA: 45 bases, with reading frame beginning at the first base. The germline V gene specifies SGHVS as CDR1 and FQNEAQ as CDR2.

The receptor comes from a female donor with ankylosing spondylitis or in good health (not recorded which). The chain couples TRBV7-8 to TRBJ1-5; TRBD1 aligns with 9 central bases. The sequenced sample was blood, either unsorted or a sorted T cell fraction (not recorded which). Here the CDR3 is given as CASSFNRGREQPQHF. The bases are TGTGCCAGCAGCTTTAACAGGGGGCGAGAGCAGCCCCAGCATTTT.